This T cell receptor (beta chain) was found in a study of control samples from healthy donors and cancer patients. Assay: immunoSEQ multiplex PCR; the TCRdb copy retains only in-frame clones and omits some. The sample includes some 140,000 clones, approximately 94% of them seen just once. The CDR3 sequence is 17 residues long. The sample comprised blood. This receptor was taken from a man aged 40-50 years in good health. This chain uses TRBV12-2 with TRBJ2-7. TRBV12-2 is marked as a pseudogene. The CDR3 sequence is CASRLGLAGYSSYEQYF. The CDR3 coding sequence is TGTGCAAGTCGCTTAGGGCTAGCAGGGTATAGCTCCTACGAGCAGTACTTC.